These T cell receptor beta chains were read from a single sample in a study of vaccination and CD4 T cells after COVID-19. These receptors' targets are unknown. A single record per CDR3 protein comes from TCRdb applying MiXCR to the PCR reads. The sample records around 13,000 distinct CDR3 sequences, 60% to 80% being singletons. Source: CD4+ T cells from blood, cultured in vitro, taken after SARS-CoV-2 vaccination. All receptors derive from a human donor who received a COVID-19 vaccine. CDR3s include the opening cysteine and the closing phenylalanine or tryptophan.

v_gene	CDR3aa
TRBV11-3	CASSLPAGEGYEQYFGPGDQPQHF
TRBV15	CATSRGTDLAKNIQYF
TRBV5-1	CASSLEPGDLYTEAFF
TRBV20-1	CSARGDRGHETQYF
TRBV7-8	CASSPRGVMEYEQYF
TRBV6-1	CASWNWLVNTEAFF
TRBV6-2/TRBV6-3	CANSYRTGIGYTF
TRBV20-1	CSARTGVNEQYF
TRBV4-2	CASSQVTWTETQYF
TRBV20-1	CSARKKDWLFF
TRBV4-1	CASSQVSVEGNQPQHF
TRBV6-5	CASSYSGGSGNTIYF
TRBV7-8	CASSPFRTGGIMSQHF
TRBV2	CASSVGETEAFF
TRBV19	CASSSGPTGTGELFF
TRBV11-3	CASSLDRGTDDTQYF
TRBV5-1	CASSRARSTDTQYF
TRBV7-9	CASSLQGWGTQYF
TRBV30	CAWSVQSRAFF
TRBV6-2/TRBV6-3	CASSYVTGAPDTQYF
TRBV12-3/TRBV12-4	CASSRDSSYEQYF
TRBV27	CASSLGIARQEQFF
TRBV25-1	CASSDRSGGRDTQYF
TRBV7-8	CASSLNRASEQYF
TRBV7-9	CASSHKTGGSSPLHF
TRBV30	CACTTGTSGQETQYF
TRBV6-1	CASSELYRENGNTIYF
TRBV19	CASSIFGSYNEQFF
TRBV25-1	CASSESGEPGELFF
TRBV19	CASSIDLNTGELFF
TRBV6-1	CASSGWRGTEAFF
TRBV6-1	CASSEARTGPYGYTF
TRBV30	CAWDRGSSYNEQFF
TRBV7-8	CASSPPGEGKLFF
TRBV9	CASSVVSGAEAFF
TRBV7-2	CANPPGAGTYNEQFF
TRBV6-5	CASSYSGISSYEQYF
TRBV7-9	CASSRDRVDGYTF
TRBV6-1	CASSEIGPQGQPQHF
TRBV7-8	CASSLSSDRGLNYGYTF
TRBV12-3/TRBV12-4	CASSRTGYRSSYNSPLHF